The clone carrying this TCR beta chain was observed at least ten times. Its antigen is not identified. This entry belongs to a study of regulatory T cells in long-lasting Graves disease. Study results and limitations: TRBV28 was favored in persistent disease, as were TRBJ1-2 and TRBJ2-5.

Noted time point: persistent/refractory GD, antithyroid drugs over 5 years with positive TRAb. With RNA extracted from PBMCs as input, the TCR library was made. With iRepertoire HTBI primers and Arm-PCR of CDR3 regions, TCR beta libraries were built. MiXCR, applied by TCRdb to the multiplex PCR reads, yields one record per CDR3 protein. The sample shows fewer than 400,000 distinct CDR3 sequences, 20% of them seen only once. The V segment lost 2 bases and the J segment 5 bases; nucleotides outside the gene matches: 11. Germline CDR1 reads ENHRY; CDR2 reads SYGVKD. The CDR3 is 17 residues long. This TCR came from a female donor with Graves disease. The source material was peripheral blood mononuclear cells (PBMCs), sampled when the disease was refractory, from a patient treated with antithyroid drugs. The gene calls are TRBV10-3 and TRBJ2-5, with 10 bases that match TRBD2. The CDR3 nucleotides are TGTGCCATCAGTGAGCCCCCCCCTAGCGGGAGAGGGGAGACCCAGTACTTC. It is translated as CAISEPPPSGRGETQYF.